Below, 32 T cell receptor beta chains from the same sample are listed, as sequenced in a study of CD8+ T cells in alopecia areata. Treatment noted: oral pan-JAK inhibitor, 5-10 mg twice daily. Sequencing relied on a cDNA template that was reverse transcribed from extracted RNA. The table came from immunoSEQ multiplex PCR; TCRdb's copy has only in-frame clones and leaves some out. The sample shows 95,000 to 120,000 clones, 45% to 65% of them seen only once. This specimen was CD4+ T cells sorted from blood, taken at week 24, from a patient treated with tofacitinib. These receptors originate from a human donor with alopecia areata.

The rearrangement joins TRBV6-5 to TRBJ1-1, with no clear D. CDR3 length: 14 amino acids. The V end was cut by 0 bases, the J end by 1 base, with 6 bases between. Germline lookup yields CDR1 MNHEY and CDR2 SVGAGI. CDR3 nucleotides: TGTGCCAGCAGTTACTCTGACTGGAACACTGAAGCTTTCTTT. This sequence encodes CASSYSDWNTEAFF.

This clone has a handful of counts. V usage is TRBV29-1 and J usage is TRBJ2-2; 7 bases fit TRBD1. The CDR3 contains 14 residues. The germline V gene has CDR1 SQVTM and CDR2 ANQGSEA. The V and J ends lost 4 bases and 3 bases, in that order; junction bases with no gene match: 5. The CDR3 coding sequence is TGCAGCGTTGGAGGGGGCACGGACACCGGGGAGCTGTTTTTT. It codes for CSVGGGTDTGELFF.

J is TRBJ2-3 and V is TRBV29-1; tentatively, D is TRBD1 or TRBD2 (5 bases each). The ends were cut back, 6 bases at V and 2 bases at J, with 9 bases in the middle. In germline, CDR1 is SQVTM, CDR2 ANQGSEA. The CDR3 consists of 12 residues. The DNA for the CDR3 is TGCAGCGTGACCGGGACCACAGATACGCAGTATTTT. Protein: CSVTGTTDTQYF.

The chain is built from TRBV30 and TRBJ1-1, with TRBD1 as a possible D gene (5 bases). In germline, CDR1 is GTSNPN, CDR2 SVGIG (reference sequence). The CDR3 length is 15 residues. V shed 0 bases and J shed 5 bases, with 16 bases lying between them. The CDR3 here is CAWSVTGPLRTEAFF. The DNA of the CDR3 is TGTGCCTGGAGTGTAACGGGACCCCTTAGGACTGAAGCTTTCTTT.

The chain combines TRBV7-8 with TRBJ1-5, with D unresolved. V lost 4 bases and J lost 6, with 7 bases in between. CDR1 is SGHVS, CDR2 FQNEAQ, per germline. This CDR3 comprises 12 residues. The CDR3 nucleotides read TGTGCCAGCAGCTACGTAGGTCAGCCCCAGCATTTT. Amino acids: CASSYVGQPQHF.

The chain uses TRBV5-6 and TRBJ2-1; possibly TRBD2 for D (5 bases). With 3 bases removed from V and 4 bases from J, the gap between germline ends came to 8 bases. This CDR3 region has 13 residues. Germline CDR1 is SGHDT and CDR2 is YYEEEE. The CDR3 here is CASSYGGYNEQFF. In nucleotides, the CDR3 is TGTGCCAGCAGCTACGGCGGGTACAATGAGCAGTTCTTC. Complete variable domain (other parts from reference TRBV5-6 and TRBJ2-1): DAGVTQSPTHLIKTRGQQVTLRCSPKSGHDTVSWYQQALGQGPQFIFQYYEEEERQRGNFPDRFSGHQFPNYSSELNVNALLLGDSALYLCASSYGGYNEQFFGPGTRLTVL.

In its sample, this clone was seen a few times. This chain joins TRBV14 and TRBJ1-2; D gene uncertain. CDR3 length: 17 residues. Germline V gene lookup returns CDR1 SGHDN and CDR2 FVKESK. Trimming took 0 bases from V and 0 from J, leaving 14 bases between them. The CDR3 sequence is CASSQDQRTEANYGYTF. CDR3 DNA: TGTGCCAGCAGCCAAGATCAGAGAACAGAAGCTAACTATGGCTACACCTTC.

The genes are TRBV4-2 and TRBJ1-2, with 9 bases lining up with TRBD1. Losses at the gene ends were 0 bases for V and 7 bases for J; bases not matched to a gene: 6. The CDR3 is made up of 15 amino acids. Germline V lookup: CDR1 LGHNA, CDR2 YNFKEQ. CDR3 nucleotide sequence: TGTGCCAGCAGCCAAGATACAGGGGGCTCTTTTGGCTACACCTTC. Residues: CASSQDTGGSFGYTF.

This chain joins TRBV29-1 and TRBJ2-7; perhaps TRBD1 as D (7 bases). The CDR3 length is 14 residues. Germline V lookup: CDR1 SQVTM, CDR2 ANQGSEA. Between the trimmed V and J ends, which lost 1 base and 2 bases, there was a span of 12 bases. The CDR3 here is CSVEVRRGAYEQYF. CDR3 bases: TGCAGCGTTGAAGTTCGCAGGGGGGCCTACGAGCAGTACTTC.

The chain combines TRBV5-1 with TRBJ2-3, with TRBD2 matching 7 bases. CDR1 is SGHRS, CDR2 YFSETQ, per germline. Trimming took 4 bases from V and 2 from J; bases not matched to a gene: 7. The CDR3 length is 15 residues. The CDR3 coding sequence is TGCGCCAGCAGCCGGGGGGTTGATCCCACAGATACGCAGTATTTT. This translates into CASSRGVDPTDTQYF.

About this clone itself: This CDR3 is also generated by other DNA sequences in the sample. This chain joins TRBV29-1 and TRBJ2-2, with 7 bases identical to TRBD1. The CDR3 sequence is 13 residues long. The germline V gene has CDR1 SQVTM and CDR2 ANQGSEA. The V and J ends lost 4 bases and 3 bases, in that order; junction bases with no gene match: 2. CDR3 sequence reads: CSVGQGDTGELFF. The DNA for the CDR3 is TGCAGCGTTGGGCAGGGGGACACCGGGGAGCTGTTTTTT.

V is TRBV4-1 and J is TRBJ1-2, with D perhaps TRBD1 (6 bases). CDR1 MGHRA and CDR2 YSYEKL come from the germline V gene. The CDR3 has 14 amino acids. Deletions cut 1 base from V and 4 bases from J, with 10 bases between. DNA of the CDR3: TGCGCCAGCAGCCAAGGTGGAGGGGGCTATGGCTACACCTTC. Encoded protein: CASSQGGGGYGYTF.

The CDR3 coding sequence is TGTGCCAGCAGTAGAATCGCGGGGGCCGGGGAGCTGTTTTTT. The encoded protein is CASSRIAGAGELFF. The chain recombines TRBV2 with TRBJ2-2; 7 nucleotides align to TRBD2. Looked up from germline, CDR1 is SNHLY and CDR2 is FYNNEI. The CDR3 length is 14 residues. V shed 5 bases, J shed 6 bases, and the junction held 6 bases outside the gene matches.

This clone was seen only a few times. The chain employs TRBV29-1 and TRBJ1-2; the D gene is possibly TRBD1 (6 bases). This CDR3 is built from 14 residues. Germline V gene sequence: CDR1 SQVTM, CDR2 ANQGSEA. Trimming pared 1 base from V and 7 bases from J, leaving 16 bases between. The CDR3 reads CSVEAARGAGGYTF. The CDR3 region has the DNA TGCAGCGTTGAAGCGGCCCGGGGGGCGGGTGGCTACACCTTC. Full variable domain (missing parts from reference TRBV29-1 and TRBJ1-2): SAVISQKPSRDICQRGTSLTIQCQVDSQVTMMFWYRQQPGQSLTLIATANQGSEATYESGFVIDKFPISRPNLTFSTLTVSNMSPEDSSIYLCSVEAARGAGGYTFGSGTRLTVV.

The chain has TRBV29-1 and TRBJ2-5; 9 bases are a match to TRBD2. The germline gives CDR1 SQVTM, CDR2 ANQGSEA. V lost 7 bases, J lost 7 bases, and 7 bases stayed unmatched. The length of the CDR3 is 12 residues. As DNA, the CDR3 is TGCAGCGCAAGCGGGGGGTTAAGGACCCAGTACTTC. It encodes CSASGGLRTQYF.

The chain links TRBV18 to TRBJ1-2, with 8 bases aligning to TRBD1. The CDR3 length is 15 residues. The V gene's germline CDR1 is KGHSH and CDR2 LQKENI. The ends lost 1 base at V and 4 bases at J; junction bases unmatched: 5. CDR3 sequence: CASSPQDGQGYGYTF. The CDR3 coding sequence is TGTGCCAGCTCACCACAAGATGGACAGGGCTATGGCTACACCTTC.

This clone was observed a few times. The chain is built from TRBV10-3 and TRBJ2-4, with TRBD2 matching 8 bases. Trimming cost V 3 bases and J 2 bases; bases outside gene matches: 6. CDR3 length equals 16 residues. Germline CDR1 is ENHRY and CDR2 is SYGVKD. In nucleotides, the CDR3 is TGTGCCATCAGTGACTCGGGAGGGGGAACCAAAAACATTCAGTACTTC. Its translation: CAISDSGGGTKNIQYF.

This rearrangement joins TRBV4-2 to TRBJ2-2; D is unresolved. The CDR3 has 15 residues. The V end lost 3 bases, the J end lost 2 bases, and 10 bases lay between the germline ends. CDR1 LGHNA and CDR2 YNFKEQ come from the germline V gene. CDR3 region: CASSQQSANTGELFF. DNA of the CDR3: TGTGCCAGCAGCCAGCAGTCCGCCAACACCGGGGAGCTGTTTTTT.

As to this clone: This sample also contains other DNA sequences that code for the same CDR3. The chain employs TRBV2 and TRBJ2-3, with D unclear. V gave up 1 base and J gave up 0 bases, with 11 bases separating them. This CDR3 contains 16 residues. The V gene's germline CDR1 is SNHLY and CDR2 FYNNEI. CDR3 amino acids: CASSEEAGVSTDTQYF. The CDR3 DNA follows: TGTGCCAGCAGTGAAGAGGCAGGCGTAAGCACAGATACGCAGTATTTT. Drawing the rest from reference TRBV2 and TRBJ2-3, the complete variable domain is EPEVTQTPSHQVTQMGQEVILRCVPISNHLYFYWYRQILGQKVEFLVSFYNNEISEKSEIFDDQFSVERPDGSNFTLKIRSTKLEDSAMYFCASSEEAGVSTDTQYFGPGTRLTVL.

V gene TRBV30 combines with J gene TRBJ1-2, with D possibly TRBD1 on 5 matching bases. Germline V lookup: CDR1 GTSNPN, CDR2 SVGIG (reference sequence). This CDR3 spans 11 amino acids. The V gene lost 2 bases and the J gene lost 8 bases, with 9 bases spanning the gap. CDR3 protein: CAWSQGFGYTF. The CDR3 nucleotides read TGTGCCTGGAGTCAGGGTTTCGGCTACACCTTC.

CDR3 protein: CASSPGGVKETQYF. The CDR3 DNA reads TGTGCCAGCAGCCCTGGTGGGGTCAAAGAGACCCAGTACTTC. The J gene is TRBJ2-5, the V gene TRBV5-4; D is undetermined. The length of the CDR3 is 14 residues. Germline V gives CDR1 SGHNT, CDR2 YYREEE (reference sequence). The V and J ends lost 4 bases and 3 bases respectively, with 13 bases between them.

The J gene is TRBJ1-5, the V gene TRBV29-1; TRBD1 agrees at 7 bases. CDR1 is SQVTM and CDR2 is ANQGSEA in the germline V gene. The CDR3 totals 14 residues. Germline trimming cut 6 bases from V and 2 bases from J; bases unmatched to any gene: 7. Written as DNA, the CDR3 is TGCAGCGTCTTGACAGGGCTGGGCAATCAGCCCCAGCATTTT. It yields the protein CSVLTGLGNQPQHF.

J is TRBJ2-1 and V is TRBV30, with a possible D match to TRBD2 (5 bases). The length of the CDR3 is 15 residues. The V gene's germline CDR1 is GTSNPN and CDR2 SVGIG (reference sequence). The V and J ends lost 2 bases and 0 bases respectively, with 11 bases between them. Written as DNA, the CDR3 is TGTGCCTGGAGTACCGGGGTCAGCTCCTACAATGAGCAGTTCTTC. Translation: CAWSTGVSSYNEQFF.

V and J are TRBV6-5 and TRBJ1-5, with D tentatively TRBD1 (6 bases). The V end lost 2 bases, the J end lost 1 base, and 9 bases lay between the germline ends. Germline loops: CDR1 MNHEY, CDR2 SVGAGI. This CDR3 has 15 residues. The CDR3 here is CASSYGGASNQPQHF. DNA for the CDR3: TGTGCCAGCAGTTACGGGGGGGCCAGCAATCAGCCCCAGCATTTT.

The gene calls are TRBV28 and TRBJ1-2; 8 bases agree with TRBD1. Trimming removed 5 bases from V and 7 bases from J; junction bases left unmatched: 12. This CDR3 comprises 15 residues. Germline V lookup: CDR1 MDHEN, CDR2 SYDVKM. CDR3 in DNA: TGTGCCAGCAGTCTCCCCTCGACAGGGGAGGGTGGCTACACCTTC. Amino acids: CASSLPSTGEGGYTF.

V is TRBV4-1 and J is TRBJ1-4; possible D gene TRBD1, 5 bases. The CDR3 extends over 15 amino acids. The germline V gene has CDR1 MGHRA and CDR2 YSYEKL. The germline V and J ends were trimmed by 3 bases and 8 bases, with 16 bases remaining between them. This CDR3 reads CASSHTGTRGEKLFF. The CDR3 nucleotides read TGCGCCAGCAGCCACACCGGGACCCGCGGGGAAAAACTGTTTTTT.

Written as DNA, the CDR3 is TGTGCCATCAGTGACGGCCTAGCGGGGGCCTACGAGCAGTACTTC. Protein product: CAISDGLAGAYEQYF. J is TRBJ2-7 and V is TRBV10-3, with TRBD2 matching 10 bases. The CDR3 contains 15 residues. The V and J ends lost 3 bases and 2 bases, in that order; junction bases with no gene match: 4. Germline CDR1 ENHRY, CDR2 SYGVKD.

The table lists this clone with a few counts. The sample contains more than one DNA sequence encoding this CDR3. CDR3 protein: CASSLVTGEGGYTF. DNA of the CDR3: TGCGCCAGCAGCTTGGTGACAGGGGAGGGCGGCTACACCTTC. J is TRBJ1-2 and V is TRBV5-1, with TRBD1 identical over 8 bases. J gave up 8 bases and V 0 bases, and 6 bases lay outside the gene matches. Germline V gene lookup returns CDR1 SGHRS and CDR2 YFSETQ. The CDR3 contains 14 residues. Filled out from reference TRBV5-1 and TRBJ1-2, the complete variable domain reads KAGVTQTPRYLIKTRGQQVTLSCSPISGHRSVSWYQQTPGQGLQFLFEYFSETQRNKGNFPGRFSGRQFSNSRSEMNVSTLELGDSALYLCASSLVTGEGGYTFGSGTRLTVV.

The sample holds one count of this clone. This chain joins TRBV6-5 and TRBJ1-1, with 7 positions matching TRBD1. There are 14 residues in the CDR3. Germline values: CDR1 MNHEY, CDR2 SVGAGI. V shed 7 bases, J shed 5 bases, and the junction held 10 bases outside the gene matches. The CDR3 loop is CASTNPQGRTEAFF. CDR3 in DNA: TGTGCCAGCACAAACCCACAGGGGCGGACTGAAGCTTTCTTT.

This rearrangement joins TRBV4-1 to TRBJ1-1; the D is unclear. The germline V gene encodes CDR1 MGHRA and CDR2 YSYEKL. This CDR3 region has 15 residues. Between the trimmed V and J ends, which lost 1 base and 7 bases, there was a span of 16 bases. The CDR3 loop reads CASSQVVPGVDEAFF. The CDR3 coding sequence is TGCGCCAGCAGCCAAGTAGTACCGGGAGTCGATGAAGCTTTCTTT.

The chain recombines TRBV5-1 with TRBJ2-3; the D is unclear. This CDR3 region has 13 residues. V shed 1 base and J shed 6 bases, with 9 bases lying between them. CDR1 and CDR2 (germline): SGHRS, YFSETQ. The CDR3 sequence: CASSLSGSDTQYF. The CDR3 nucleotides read TGCGCCAGCAGCTTGTCGGGTTCGGATACGCAGTATTTT. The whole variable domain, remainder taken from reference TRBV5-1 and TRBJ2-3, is KAGVTQTPRYLIKTRGQQVTLSCSPISGHRSVSWYQQTPGQGLQFLFEYFSETQRNKGNFPGRFSGRQFSNSRSEMNVSTLELGDSALYLCASSLSGSDTQYFGPGTRLTVL.

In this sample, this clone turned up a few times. In DNA, the CDR3 is TGTGCCAGCAGCCAAGCAGGACAGGGCTGGGGCAATGAGCAGTTCTTC. Its protein is CASSQAGQGWGNEQFF. The chain carries TRBV14 and TRBJ2-1; 8 nucleotides align to TRBD1. The junction had 8 bases not matched to a gene; V was cut back by 1 base and J by 6 bases. Germline CDR1 and CDR2: SGHDN and FVKESK. The CDR3 has 16 amino acids.